The 7 T cell receptor beta chains listed next were all sequenced from one sample in a study of technical replicates of blood from a few donors. Using immunoSEQ multiplex PCR, the repertoire was profiled, and TCRdb retains in-frame clones only, with some absent. The table shows 85,000 to 90,000 clones, with 92% occurring only once. The sequenced sample consisted of T cells isolated from PBMCs. The receptors originated from a human donor in good health.

The rearrangement joins TRBV2 to TRBJ2-2, with 11 positions matching TRBD2. With V trimmed by 6 bases and J by 7 bases, 13 bases remained unmatched. Germline V lookup: CDR1 SNHLY, CDR2 FYNNEI. The CDR3 sequence is 17 residues long. The CDR3 protein is CASRKTSGTGYDGELFF. CDR3 sequence (DNA): TGTGCCAGCAGGAAGACTAGCGGGACAGGATACGACGGGGAGCTGTTTTTT.

This clone was picked up one time. The chain recombines TRBV7-6 with TRBJ2-3, with TRBD2 matching over 8 bases. This CDR3 is 16 amino acids long. Germline V gene data show CDR1 as SGHVS and CDR2 as FNYEAQ. The ends lost 1 base at V and 7 bases at J; junction bases unmatched: 10. The CDR3 is CASSLVSSGDLNTQYF. CDR3 DNA: TGTGCCAGCAGCTTAGTCAGTAGCGGGGACCTGAATACGCAGTATTTT.

In its sample, this clone was seen once. CDR3 loop: CASSSWGLWGNEQFF. DNA for the CDR3: TGTGCCAGTAGTTCATGGGGACTCTGGGGCAATGAGCAGTTCTTC. The V gene is TRBV19, the J gene TRBJ2-1, with a weak D call TRBD2 (6 bases). CDR3 length equals 15 residues. V was pared by 5 bases and J by 6 bases, with 17 bases between. Germline assignment: CDR1 LNHDA and CDR2 SQIVND (reference sequence). Full variable domain (rest looked up from reference TRBV19 and TRBJ2-1): DGGITQSPKYLFRKEGQNVTLSCEQNLNHDAMYWYRQDPGQGLRLIYYSQIVNDFQKGDIAEGYSVSREKKESFPLTVTSAQKNPTAFYLCASSSWGLWGNEQFFGPGTRLTVL.

The V call is TRBV5-1, the J call TRBJ2-5, with a weak D call TRBD1 (6 bases). The J call may not be correct, given that the DNA end is closer to TRBJ2-7. Per the germline V gene, CDR1 is SGHRS and CDR2 is YFSETQ. The CDR3 is 15 residues long. The CDR3: CASSFLQGRQNEQYF. The CDR3 nucleotides are TGCGCCAGCAGCTTCTTACAGGGACGGCAGAACGAGCAGTACTTC.

This CDR3 reads CASSRDRGSEAFF. The CDR3 DNA reads as TGTGCCAGCAGCAGGGACAGGGGAAGTGAAGCTTTCTTT. The chain employs TRBV5-6 and TRBJ1-1; TRBD1 agrees at 10 bases. Germline V gene sequence: CDR1 SGHDT, CDR2 YYEEEE. The CDR3 totals 13 residues. V lost 4 bases, J lost 7 bases, and 4 bases stayed unmatched.

This chain uses TRBV19 with TRBJ2-7; 11 positions agree with TRBD2. CDR1 is LNHDA and CDR2 is SQIVND in the germline V gene (reference sequence). The CDR3 loop spans 16 amino acids. V trimming: 1 base; J trimming: 3 bases; junction bases outside the gene matches: 5. The CDR3 here is CASSIALAGGNYEQYF. The CDR3 region has the DNA TGTGCCAGTAGTATAGCCCTAGCGGGAGGCAACTACGAGCAGTACTTC.

The sample holds one count of this clone. This chain joins TRBV28 and TRBJ2-7; possible D gene TRBD1, 5 bases. This CDR3 is built from 13 residues. V shed 7 bases and J shed 3 bases, with 13 bases lying between them. The germline V gene encodes CDR1 MDHEN and CDR2 SYDVKM. CDR3 amino acids: CASNSRQNYEQYF. In DNA form, the CDR3 reads TGTGCCAGCAATTCAAGACAGAACTACGAGCAGTACTTC.